This T cell receptor (beta chain) was retrieved from a study of cytomegalovirus exposure and HLA in healthy donors. The overall study: A prior analysis found roughly 100 million unique TCR beta sequences from about 179 million T cells. Broader study findings: Upon later analysis, TCR association rates were observed to vary by HLA locus, being highest for DRB1 and lowest for HLA-C.

On this clone: Its antigen is undetermined.

Researchers ran the PCR with 60 Vbeta and 13 Jbeta primers. Using immunoSEQ multiplex PCR, the repertoire was profiled, and TCRdb retains in-frame clones only, with some absent. The sample gives 99,000 or so clones, less than 85% of which show up once; more than 8% is in the top ten. Participants comprised healthy donors of bone marrow. The sample comprised PBMCs. This TCR was recovered from a man aged 35-49 years in good health and CMV-seropositive.

CDR3 loop: CASKAGAGETQYF. Written as DNA, the CDR3 is TGTGCTAGTAAGGCGGGGGCGGGGGAGACCCAGTACTTC. J is TRBJ2-5 and V is TRBV12-5; D might be TRBD2 (7 bases). Trimming shortened V by 8 bases and J by 5 bases, and 15 bases separated the two germline ends. CDR3 length: 13 residues. Per germline, CDR1 LGHNT and CDR2 FRNRAP.